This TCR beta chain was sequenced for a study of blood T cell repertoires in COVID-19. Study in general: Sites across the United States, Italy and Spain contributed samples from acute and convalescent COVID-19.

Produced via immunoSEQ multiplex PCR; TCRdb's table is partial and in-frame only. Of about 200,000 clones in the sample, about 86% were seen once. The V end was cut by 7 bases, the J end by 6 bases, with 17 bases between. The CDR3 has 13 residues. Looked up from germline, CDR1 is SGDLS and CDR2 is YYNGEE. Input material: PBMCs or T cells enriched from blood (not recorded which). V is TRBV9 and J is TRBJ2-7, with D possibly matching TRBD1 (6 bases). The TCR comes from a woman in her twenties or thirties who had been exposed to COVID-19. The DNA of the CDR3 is TGTGCCAGCGGGCCAGGGGTCCGCCCCGAGCAGTACTTC. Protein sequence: CASGPGVRPEQYF.